This T cell receptor (beta chain) was sequenced during a study of early T cells in non-severe SARS-CoV-2 infection. Study overall: The authors sequenced bulk RNA from unsorted whole blood, leaving chains unpaired. Notes on the study in general: Anti-spike CD8 responses were favored by VDJdb matching, which missed private and CD4 specificities.

Comments on this clonotype: Its matching antigen is unknown.

Trimming removed 6 bases at V and 5 bases at J, with 11 bases between. The CDR3 extends over 12 amino acids. Looked up from germline, CDR1 is DFQATT and CDR2 is SNEGSKA (reference sequence). Each single cDNA molecule received a unique molecular identifier. TCRdb reprocessed the 5' RACE reads via MiXCR and lists one record per CDR3 protein. The sample carries approximately 50,000 distinct CDR3 sequences, roughly 12% recorded once. The J gene is TRBJ1-5, the V gene TRBV20-1; possibly TRBD1 for D (6 bases). The material sequenced was whole blood, taken at baseline. The source of this sequence is an adult who was a healthcare worker with PCR-confirmed SARS-CoV-2 infection or an uninfected control (not recorded which). Here the CDR3 DNA reads TGCAGTGCGACCAGGGGAGATCAGCCCCAGCATTTT. Its translation: CSATRGDQPQHF.